The 32 T cell receptor beta chains in this list originate from one sample, sequenced in a study of T-cell memory formation after mild COVID-19. Via MiXCR, TCRdb re-called the 5' RACE reads, giving one row per CDR3 protein. The sample lists some 440,000 distinct CDR3 sequences; 20% to 25% were seen once. Sequencing input: PBMCs or a T cell subset sorted from them (not recorded which). The receptor set was obtained from an adult woman who had mild COVID-19 (a few samples of this study predate the infection). Cell type and time point are not known.

In DNA form, the CDR3 reads TGCGCCAGCAGACACCCGCCGACAGCCTACGAGCAGTACTTC. It specifies CASRHPPTAYEQYF. This chain connects TRBV5-1 to TRBJ2-7; a weak D match, TRBD1 (5 bases). The ends were cut back, 5 bases at V and 2 bases at J, with 14 bases in the middle. Per the germline V gene, CDR1 is SGHRS and CDR2 is YFSETQ. There are 14 residues in the CDR3.

The chain uses TRBV25-1 and TRBJ1-4, with D hard to call. The germline CDR1 and CDR2 sequences are MGHDK and SYGVNS. CDR3 size: 20 residues. Trimming took 1 base from V and 0 from J, leaving 21 bases between them. Written as DNA, the CDR3 is TGTGCCAGCAGTGAATTTACGGGGTTGGACTGGGTTGCAACTAATGAAAAACTGTTTTTT. It translates to CASSEFTGLDWVATNEKLFF.

The chain recombines TRBV4-3 with TRBJ2-5, with D perhaps TRBD1 (5 bases). Germline V gene sequence: CDR1 LGHNA, CDR2 YSLEER. The V and J ends lost 0 bases and 1 base respectively, with 9 bases between them. The CDR3 consists of 15 residues. The CDR3 DNA sequence: TGCGCCAGCAGCCAAGACCCCAGGGCCCAAGAGACCCAGTACTTC. Its translation is CASSQDPRAQETQYF.

The J gene is TRBJ1-1, the V gene TRBV29-1; D perhaps matches TRBD1 (5 bases). The CDR3 extends over 13 amino acids. Trimming took off 3 bases at V and 6 bases at J, with 14 bases between the two ends. CDR1 is SQVTM and CDR2 is ANQGSEA in the germline V gene. The CDR3 loop reads CSVEGQGVAEAFF. In DNA, the CDR3 is TGCAGCGTTGAGGGGCAGGGTGTCGCTGAAGCTTTCTTT.

V and J are TRBV11-2 and TRBJ2-1, with D hard to call. The germline V gene has CDR1 SGHAT and CDR2 FQNNGV. Deletions cut 4 bases from V and 10 bases from J, with 8 bases between. This CDR3 is built from 11 residues. CDR3 residues: CASSSALEQFF. The DNA for the CDR3 is TGTGCCAGCAGCTCAGCGCTCGAGCAGTTCTTC.

A few counts support this clonotype. The rearrangement uses TRBV5-1 and TRBJ2-7; D is possibly TRBD1 or TRBD2 (7 bases each). V lost 2 bases and J 6 bases, leaving 18 bases between the germline ends. Germline-derived CDR1 and CDR2 are SGHRS and YFSETQ. The CDR3 has 15 amino acids. The CDR3 bases are TGCGCCAGCAGCTTTAATCAGGGGGAGGGTGCCGAGCAGTACTTC. Residues: CASSFNQGEGAEQYF.

This clonotype was seen more than once but under ten times. The chain carries TRBV6-5 and TRBJ1-1; 8 bases match TRBD1. From germline, CDR1 is MNHEY and CDR2 SVGAGI. This CDR3 contains 15 residues. Trimming removed 4 bases from V and 5 bases from J; junction bases left unmatched: 9. In DNA, the CDR3 is TGTGCCAGCAGTTTGACGAGGACAGGGTTTACTGAAGCTTTCTTT. It codes for CASSLTRTGFTEAFF.

This clonotype was detected ten times or more. The J gene is TRBJ2-2, the V gene TRBV7-6; 8 bases are a match to TRBD1. V was pared by 2 bases and J by 7 bases, with 12 bases of the junction left unmatched. CDR3 length: 17 amino acids. The germline gives CDR1 SGHVS, CDR2 FNYEAQ. CDR3 sequence reads: CASSLLWAGGANGELFF. Here the CDR3 DNA reads TGTGCCAGCAGCTTACTCTGGGCAGGGGGCGCGAACGGGGAGCTGTTTTTT.

This rearrangement joins TRBV10-2 to TRBJ1-1; 7 bases match TRBD1. V shed 3 bases and J 3 bases; nucleotides not matched to a gene: 16. Germline CDR1 WSHSY, CDR2 SAAADI. The CDR3 extends over 18 amino acids. CDR3: CASSESDRPSNPDTEAFF. CDR3 DNA: TGCGCCAGCAGTGAATCGGACAGGCCCAGTAATCCCGACACTGAAGCTTTCTTT.

This chain connects TRBV2 to TRBJ1-2; TRBD1 matches at 11 bases. The CDR3 spans 15 residues. V was clipped by 3 bases and J by 8 bases; unmatched bases: 8. The germline gives CDR1 SNHLY, CDR2 FYNNEI. The CDR3 nucleotides are TGTGCCAGCAGTGAGAGCCCCAGGACAGGGGGCGGCTACACCTTC. Translated: CASSESPRTGGGYTF.

V gene TRBV9 combines with J gene TRBJ2-2; TRBD2 matches 12 bases. This CDR3 region has 19 residues. Germline CDR1 reads SGDLS; CDR2 reads YYNGEE. The J segment lost 3 bases and the V segment lost 4 bases, leaving 13 bases of the junction unmatched. The CDR3: CASSQRRASGRAYTGELFF. For the CDR3, the DNA is TGTGCCAGCAGCCAAAGGCGGGCTAGCGGGAGGGCCTACACCGGGGAGCTGTTTTTT.

The chain joins TRBV5-1 to TRBJ2-7, with TRBD2 matching 7 bases. CDR1 and CDR2 (germline): SGHRS, YFSETQ. The CDR3 consists of 13 residues. V gave up 5 bases and J gave up 7 bases; unmatched junction bases: 9. The CDR3 DNA reads TGCGCCAGCAGTTCCGGCCTGGGGGGGGAGCAGTACTTC. It specifies CASSSGLGGEQYF.

Ten or more counts support this clonotype. The chain combines TRBV20-1 with TRBJ2-7; a weak D match, TRBD1 (6 bases). V was pared by 3 bases and J by 5 bases, with 20 bases between. CDR1 DFQATT and CDR2 SNEGSKA come from the germline V gene (reference sequence). The CDR3 loop spans 15 amino acids. The CDR3 DNA sequence: TGCAGTGCTAGTGGGGGCAGGGGCCAAGGACACGAGCAGTACTTC. Translation: CSASGGRGQGHEQYF.

The V gene is TRBV5-1, the J gene TRBJ1-1; D uncertain. The length of the CDR3 is 13 residues. Germline V gives CDR1 SGHRS, CDR2 YFSETQ. Trimming removed 2 bases from V and 5 bases from J, with 10 bases in between. The CDR3 here is CASSLKLDTEAFF. CDR3 bases: TGCGCCAGCAGCTTAAAGTTGGATACTGAAGCTTTCTTT.

The chain recombines TRBV21-1 with TRBJ1-1. TRBV21-1 is flagged as a pseudogene. This CDR3 comprises 14 residues. The DNA for the CDR3 is TGTGCCAGCAGCAGGCGGACCCCGAACAAGGAAGCTTTCTTT. It translates to CASSRRTPNKEAFF.

V gene TRBV6-6 combines with J gene TRBJ2-5; D gene unclear. The V gene's germline CDR1 is MNHNY and CDR2 SVGAGI (reference sequence). The CDR3 covers 15 residues. V shed 5 bases and J shed 1 base, with 14 bases lying between them. The CDR3 sequence is CASSRHRLVQETQYF. CDR3 bases: TGTGCCAGCAGTCGACACAGACTGGTCCAAGAGACCCAGTACTTC.

The CDR3 here is CASSSGEIGLRVGYTF. The CDR3 nucleotides are TGTGCCAGCAGTTCTGGTGAAATTGGGTTACGGGTTGGCTACACCTTC. This sequence joins TRBV12-3 or TRBV12-4 and TRBJ1-2, with D unresolved. The CDR3 sequence is 16 residues long. Trimming pared 4 bases from V and 7 bases from J, leaving 22 bases between.

In this sample, this clonotype turned up once. The chain links TRBV7-2 to TRBJ2-1; D is unclear. This CDR3 region has 15 residues. Germline V gene data show CDR1 as SGHTA and CDR2 as FQGNSA. Trimming shortened V by 0 bases and J by 6 bases, and 12 bases separated the two germline ends. As DNA, the CDR3 is TGTGCCAGCAGCTTAGCCGGTCCGACGTTCAATGAGCAGTTCTTC. Residues: CASSLAGPTFNEQFF.

The chain combines TRBV18 with TRBJ1-5; D is possibly TRBD1 (6 bases). CDR1 and CDR2 from the germline V gene are KGHSH and LQKENI. The ends were cut back, 2 bases at V and 4 bases at J, with 12 bases in the middle. This CDR3 spans 15 amino acids. This CDR3 is CASSPSRGQNQPQHF. The CDR3 coding sequence is TGTGCCAGCTCACCATCCCGGGGGCAAAATCAGCCCCAGCATTTT.

This chain joins TRBV4-1 and TRBJ2-3; possibly TRBD1 or TRBD2 for D (7 bases each). Germline loops: CDR1 MGHRA, CDR2 YSYEKL. Trimming cost V 4 bases and J 3 bases, with 20 bases left between them. The CDR3 consists of 17 residues. CDR3 DNA sequence: TGCGCCAGCAGCCGGAAAGGGGGCGGGGGTCGGACAGATACGCAGTATTTT. It yields the protein CASSRKGGGGRTDTQYF.

V usage is TRBV4-1 and J usage is TRBJ2-2; D is perhaps TRBD1 (5 bases). Germline-derived CDR1 and CDR2 are MGHRA and YSYEKL. V dropped 1 base and J dropped 0 bases, with 9 bases sitting between them. The CDR3 runs 16 residues. CDR3 sequence reads: CASSQGRQSNTGELFF. As DNA, the CDR3 is TGCGCCAGCAGCCAAGGCCGACAGTCGAACACCGGGGAGCTGTTTTTT.

This clonotype was detected only a few times. The chain joins TRBV7-3 to TRBJ2-1, with D unresolved. Trimming removed 1 base from V and 8 bases from J, with 9 bases in between. The CDR3 loop spans 13 amino acids. The germline V gene has CDR1 SGHTA and CDR2 FQGTGA. The CDR3: CASSLMGGDEQFF. The DNA for the CDR3 is TGTGCCAGCAGCTTAATGGGTGGGGATGAGCAGTTCTTC.

In its sample, this clonotype was seen a few times. The chain uses TRBV20-1 and TRBJ1-3; unclear D gene. This CDR3 has 13 amino acids. The V gene's germline CDR1 is DFQATT and CDR2 SNEGSKA (reference sequence). The V end lost 1 base, the J end lost 6 bases, and 10 bases lay between the germline ends. The DNA for the CDR3 is TGCAGTGCTAGAGTTTCCTGGGAAAACACCATATATTTT. Amino acid sequence: CSARVSWENTIYF.

The chain's CDR3 is CASSASQGPYGYTF. In nucleotides, the CDR3 is TGTGCCAGCAGCGCCAGTCAGGGGCCCTATGGCTACACCTTC. The chain has TRBV9 and TRBJ1-2; perhaps TRBD1 as D (6 bases). CDR3 length: 14 residues. Germline loops: CDR1 SGDLS, CDR2 YYNGEE. V lost 3 bases to trimming and J lost 4 bases, with 13 bases between them.

This clonotype was recorded a few times. This chain connects TRBV15 to TRBJ2-3; TRBD1 or TRBD2 may be the D gene (6 bases each). The germline CDR1 and CDR2 sequences are LNHNV and YYDKDF (reference sequence). CDR3 size: 15 residues. V was shortened by 1 base and J by 4 bases, with 12 bases between the two germline ends. CDR3 in amino acids: CATSRGGGSSDTQYF. The CDR3 DNA sequence: TGTGCCACCAGCAGAGGAGGGGGGAGCTCAGATACGCAGTATTTT.

This CDR3 reads CASSLRVVPEAFF. CDR3 in DNA: TGTGCCAGCAGCTTGAGGGTAGTGCCTGAAGCTTTCTTT. This chain links TRBV5-6 with TRBJ1-1; D is unclear. Germline CDR1 SGHDT, CDR2 YYEEEE. Trimming removed 1 base at V and 6 bases at J, with 10 bases between. CDR3 length equals 13 residues.

Regarding this clonotype: This may be a read error: a much more frequent sequence differs by one nucleotide. The chain employs TRBV3-1 and TRBJ1-2; 8 bases match TRBD1. CDR1 is LGHDT, CDR2 YNNKEL, per germline (reference sequence). This CDR3 has 13 amino acids. V gave up 4 bases and J gave up 3 bases; unmatched junction bases: 1. The CDR3 loop reads CASSRDRYYGYTF. As DNA, the CDR3 is TGTGCCAGCAGCCGGGACAGGTACTATGGCTACACCTTC.

This chain links TRBV5-1 with TRBJ2-5; 16 bases are a match to TRBD2. This CDR3 comprises 17 residues. Germline V gives CDR1 SGHRS, CDR2 YFSETQ. V lost 4 bases and J lost 4; bases outside the gene matches: 7. CDR3 DNA: TGCGCCAGCAGCGGTGGGACTAGCGGGAGGGCCTTAGAGACCCAGTACTTC. This sequence encodes CASSGGTSGRALETQYF.

The chain employs TRBV12-3 or TRBV12-4 and TRBJ1-1; D remains unclear. V lost 3 bases and J 1 base, leaving 6 bases between the germline ends. This CDR3 is built from 13 residues. The CDR3 loop is CASSFHTNTEAFF. CDR3 sequence (DNA): TGTGCCAGCAGTTTTCACACGAACACTGAAGCTTTCTTT.

This clonotype was seen more than once but under ten times. CDR3 protein: CASSLAGADGELFF. The CDR3 region has the DNA TGCGCCAGCAGCTTGGCCGGGGCGGACGGGGAGCTGTTTTTT. The rearrangement joins TRBV5-1 to TRBJ2-2, with D perhaps assigned TRBD1 or TRBD2 (5 bases each). This CDR3 is built from 14 residues. Looked up from germline, CDR1 is SGHRS and CDR2 is YFSETQ. Trimming took 0 bases from V and 7 from J, leaving 10 bases between them.

This clonotype was observed a handful of times. The chain is built from TRBV6-2 or TRBV6-3 and TRBJ2-7, with D hard to call. The CDR3 consists of 14 residues. V was trimmed by 5 bases and J by 4 bases, leaving 15 bases between them. CDR1 MNHEY and CDR2 SVGEGT come from the germline V gene. The CDR3 loop is CASSGLRGDYEQYF. The CDR3 DNA reads TGTGCCAGCAGTGGTCTCCGAGGTGATTACGAGCAGTACTTC.

This clonotype appeared a few times. The chain employs TRBV30 and TRBJ1-2; 7 bases agree with TRBD1. This CDR3 spans 12 amino acids. With 4 bases clipped from V and 4 bases from J, the junction kept 3 bases outside the gene matches. Germline values: CDR1 GTSNPN, CDR2 SVGIG (reference sequence). The DNA for the CDR3 is TGTGCCTGGATGACAGGGCTCTATGGCTACACCTTC. Protein sequence: CAWMTGLYGYTF.